This T cell receptor beta chain appears in the sequencing data of a study of CD8 T cells in Susac syndrome (dated by TCRdb to about 2019). About the study as a whole: Whether CD8+ T cell activation and differentiation in Susac syndrome was antigen driven was tested using repertoire sequencing.

Peripheral blood CD8+ and CD4+ T cells from healthy donors, Susac syndrome patients and multiple sclerosis patients were profiled using high-throughput TCR beta sequencing. The multiple sclerosis controls were treatment-naive patients who had stable or active relapsing-remitting disease and met the revised McDonald criteria. Bulk CD8+ and CD4+ T cells were purified by magnetic negative isolation, while CD8+ TEMRA cells were enriched using FACS. Blood was collected in EDTA tubes and processed within 24 hours, with PBMCs isolated through density gradient centrifugation. PBMCs intended for TCR sequencing were frozen in liquid nitrogen and were later thawed in a 37 degrees C water bath. The sorted or isolated CD4+, CD8+ and CD8+ TEMRA cells reached a purity of at least 90%. As to this clonotype: No cognate antigen has been identified for it. One base away there is no much larger clone; base qualities are not given.

RNA was extracted with the RNeasy kit and roughly 0.5 to 1 ug was reverse transcribed using random hexamers. TCR beta CDR3 regions were amplified with the immunoSEQ multiplex PCR assay covering 54 Vbeta and 13 Jbeta segments. PCR amplification bias was corrected by using a synthetic template baseline for primer optimization and computational correction. The authors' pipeline ran thus. Reads were annotated to V, D and J genes per IMGT and analyzed with immunoSEQ Analyzer, keeping only productive sequences. To calculate clonality, Shannon entropy was normalized by log2 of the number of productive unique sequences and then subtracted from one. Public and private clones were assessed among the 100 most prevalent clones of each patient and control. Clones were defined as Susac-specific if absent from the healthy and MS cohorts, from over a thousand published viral clones and from other ImmuneACCESS disease sequences. TCRdb reanalyzed the raw reads on its own, using fastp at Q25 for trimming and MiXCR for clone calling, and kept in-frame beta chains. Duplicate CDR3 protein sequences are folded into a single record with the most common DNA and genes. V and J calls and clone size were set by TCRdb, not the authors. In all, the sample holds roughly 200,000 distinct CDR3 sequences, and approximately 94% of those were seen once. The biggest ten clones account for approximately 0.088% of the sample.

What the work shows at the level of the full study, not this receptor alone: The study acknowledged that relatively few individuals were included in the TCR sequencing and HLA analysis.

This receptor was taken from a human donor with multiple sclerosis. The sequencing sample was made of CD4+ T cells from PBMCs.

CDR3 region: CASSTTTGPEAFF. Here is the DNA: TGTGCCAGTAGTACTACGACAGGACCTGAAGCTTTCTTT. The chain is encoded by TRBV19 joined to TRBJ1-1, and the D gene may be TRBD1, 6 bases matching. Trimming takes 4 bases from V and 6 bases from J, and the germline ends sit 12 bases apart. From the cysteine through the phenylalanine, the CDR3 covers 13 amino acids. The DNA shown is the 39-base CDR3, in frame from base 1. The germline V gene (reference sequence) provides CDR1 LNHDA and CDR2 SQIVND.